The 17 T cell receptor beta chains listed next were all sequenced from one sample in a study of beta chain features in type 1 diabetes. Study-level results: Type 1 diabetes patients had TCRB CDR3s that were shorter (moderately but significantly so) in all four CD4+ subsets.

Sequencing targeted expressed TCRB transcripts, as all isolated RNA had been reverse transcribed. Assay: immunoSEQ multiplex PCR; the TCRdb copy retains only in-frame clones and omits some. The sample lists hundreds of thousands of clones; over 11% were seen once. Their specific antigens are unknown. Sequences were obtained from naive CD4+ T cells from blood. These receptors originate from a man aged 18 to 35 with type 1 diabetes.

This clone was seen a handful of times. This sample includes further DNA sequences coding for the same CDR3. The CDR3 DNA is TGTGCCAGCAGCTTAGCCGGGAGCGGCTACACCTTC. This gives the protein CASSLAGSGYTF. The rearrangement joins TRBV11-2 to TRBJ1-2; no clear D gene. The CDR3 covers 12 residues. Trimming left V 1 base short and J 8 bases short, with 8 bases between. CDR1 and CDR2 (germline): SGHAT, FQNNGV.

The chain joins TRBV5-1 to TRBJ1-2, with 10 bases that match TRBD1. The germline CDR1 and CDR2 sequences are SGHRS and YFSETQ. The CDR3 length is 15 residues. With V trimmed by 3 bases and J by 6 bases, 8 bases remained unmatched. As DNA, the CDR3 is TGCGCCAGCAGCTCCCGGACAGGGGGAGTGGATGGCTACACCTTC. Its translation is CASSSRTGGVDGYTF.

This clone turned up a few times. The chain links TRBV10-3 to TRBJ2-7; a weak D match, TRBD1 (5 bases). The CDR3 is 13 amino acids. V gave up 4 bases and J gave up 5 bases, with 12 bases separating them. CDR1 is ENHRY and CDR2 is SYGVKD in the germline V gene. The CDR3 sequence is CAISGQGKDEQYF. The DNA of the CDR3 is TGTGCCATCAGTGGGCAGGGAAAAGACGAGCAGTACTTC.

The V call is TRBV25-1, the J call TRBJ2-1; D unclear. CDR1 and CDR2 from the germline V gene are MGHDK and SYGVNS. The CDR3 sequence is 13 residues long. The V end lost 3 bases, the J end lost 7 bases, and 10 bases lay between the germline ends. CDR3 residues: CASSDIPRNEQFF. CDR3 nucleotide sequence: TGTGCCAGCAGTGACATCCCTAGGAATGAGCAGTTCTTC.

The V and J genes are TRBV19 and TRBJ1-3; no clear D. Trimming stripped 4 bases from V and 2 bases from J, with 12 bases between. The CDR3 loop spans 15 amino acids. The germline V gene has CDR1 LNHDA and CDR2 SQIVND (reference sequence). This CDR3 reads CASSTVTGTGNTIYF. CDR3 coding DNA: TGTGCCAGTAGTACCGTGACCGGGACTGGAAACACCATATATTTT.

V and J are TRBV14 and TRBJ2-7, with D tentatively TRBD1 (5 bases). Per the germline V gene, CDR1 is SGHDN and CDR2 is FVKESK. Trimming stripped 4 bases from V and 0 bases from J, with 19 bases between. This CDR3 contains 17 residues. CDR3 nucleotides: TGTGCCAGCAGCCCGGGCAGGGCCCCGACGAGCTCCTACGAGCAGTACTTC. It is translated as CASSPGRAPTSSYEQYF.

This clone came up a few times. The chain joins TRBV30 to TRBJ2-3; 8 bases map to TRBD2. CDR1 is GTSNPN, CDR2 SVGIG, per germline (reference sequence). This CDR3 is built from 13 residues. V lost 2 bases and J lost 4; bases outside the gene matches: 2. In DNA, the CDR3 is TGTGCCTGGAGTCGGGAGGGGCCAGATACGCAGTATTTT. Its protein product is CAWSREGPDTQYF.

The chain links TRBV7-2 to TRBJ2-5; the D is unclear. The germline CDR1 and CDR2 sequences are SGHTA and FQGNSA. V was cut by 6 bases and J by 4 bases, with 12 bases left in between. The CDR3 has 13 amino acids. The CDR3 reads CASRIGNRETQYF. CDR3 coding DNA: TGTGCCAGCAGGATAGGGAATAGAGAGACCCAGTACTTC.

The CDR3 is CAWSPGTSGLHDTQYF. CDR3 sequence (DNA): TGTGCCTGGAGCCCAGGGACTAGCGGGCTGCATGATACGCAGTATTTT. V gene TRBV30 combines with J gene TRBJ2-3; 12 bases are shared with TRBD2. There are 16 residues in the CDR3. Per the germline V gene, CDR1 is GTSNPN and CDR2 is SVGIG (reference sequence). The V and J ends lost 3 bases and 6 bases, in that order; junction bases with no gene match: 10.

This clone was counted only a few times. The same CDR3 arises from other DNA sequences in this sample as well. The chain couples TRBV29-1 to TRBJ2-7; 9 bases match TRBD1. The CDR3 length is 14 residues. V was pared by 7 bases and J by 0 bases, with 7 bases of the junction left unmatched. The germline V gene has CDR1 SQVTM and CDR2 ANQGSEA. CDR3 bases: TGCAGCGCCCGGGACAGGGAAGACTCCTACGAGCAGTACTTC. Its translation: CSARDREDSYEQYF.

This clone was found a few times. This chain connects TRBV20-1 to TRBJ2-1; no firm D call. This CDR3 region has 11 residues. Trimming took 6 bases from V and 6 from J, leaving 9 bases between them. Per the germline V gene, CDR1 is DFQATT and CDR2 is SNEGSKA (reference sequence). The CDR3 DNA follows: TGCAGTGCCCCGAGCGTCAATGAGCAGTTCTTC. Encoded protein: CSAPSVNEQFF.

The table lists this clone with a few counts. V is TRBV27 and J is TRBJ1-5; D is unresolved. Germline V gene data show CDR1 as MNHEY and CDR2 as SMNVEV (reference sequence). The CDR3 extends over 15 amino acids. V was trimmed by 5 bases and J by 3 bases, leaving 14 bases between them. The CDR3 region is CASSGRVEANQPQHF. CDR3 in DNA: TGTGCCAGCAGTGGGAGGGTGGAGGCCAATCAGCCCCAGCATTTT.

The J gene is TRBJ2-5, the V gene TRBV5-1, with D uncertain. V dropped 4 bases and J dropped 0 bases, with 10 bases sitting between them. CDR1 is SGHRS and CDR2 is YFSETQ in the germline V gene. CDR3 length equals 14 residues. The CDR3 reads CASSPGTYQETQYF. CDR3 DNA: TGCGCCAGCAGCCCTGGAACTTACCAAGAGACCCAGTACTTC. Full variable domain (remainder filled in from reference TRBV5-1 and TRBJ2-5): KAGVTQTPRYLIKTRGQQVTLSCSPISGHRSVSWYQQTPGQGLQFLFEYFSETQRNKGNFPGRFSGRQFSNSRSEMNVSTLELGDSALYLCASSPGTYQETQYFGPGTRLLVL.

The genes are TRBV14 and TRBJ1-1; no definite D call. V was pared by 0 bases and J by 4 bases, with 6 bases between. The germline CDR1 and CDR2 sequences are SGHDN and FVKESK. This CDR3 is built from 13 residues. The CDR3 is CASSQDPSTEAFF. The CDR3 bases are TGTGCCAGCAGCCAAGATCCGAGCACTGAAGCTTTCTTT. Together with reference TRBV14 and TRBJ1-1, the CDR3 gives the full variable domain: EAGVTQFPSHSVIEKGQTVTLRCDPISGHDNLYWYRRVMGKEIKFLLHFVKESKQDESGMPNNRFLAERTGGTYSTLKVQPAELEDSGVYFCASSQDPSTEAFFGQGTRLTVV.

The rearrangement uses TRBV6-1 and TRBJ2-5; D unclear. Trimming pared 7 bases from V and 1 base from J, leaving 10 bases between. CDR1 and CDR2 from the germline V gene are MNHNS and SASEGT. The CDR3 is made up of 13 amino acids. The CDR3 spells CASNFGPQETQYF. The CDR3 bases are TGTGCCAGCAACTTTGGGCCCCAAGAGACCCAGTACTTC.

The V and J genes are TRBV7-9 and TRBJ2-7; D possibly corresponds to TRBD1 (5 bases). This CDR3 has 16 amino acids. The germline gives CDR1 SEHNR, CDR2 FQNEAQ (reference sequence). Trimming took 7 bases from V and 5 from J, leaving 24 bases between them. This CDR3 is CASTRRLDSSPNEQYF. For the CDR3, the DNA is TGTGCCAGCACCCGAAGATTAGACAGCAGCCCCAACGAGCAGTACTTC. Combining the CDR3 with reference TRBV7-9 and TRBJ2-7 gives the whole variable domain DTGVSQNPRHKITKRGQNVTFRCDPISEHNRLYWYRQTLGQGPEFLTYFQNEAQLEKSRLLSDRFSAERPKGSFSTLEIQRTEQGDSAMYLCASTRRLDSSPNEQYFGPGTRLTVT.

The chain employs TRBV27 and TRBJ1-2; a weak D match, TRBD1 (6 bases). Between the trimmed V and J ends, which lost 1 base and 3 bases, there was a span of 12 bases. CDR1 MNHEY and CDR2 SMNVEV come from the germline V gene (reference sequence). This CDR3 is 15 amino acids long. CDR3 sequence (DNA): TGTGCCAGCAGTTTATTAGCAGGGGAACACTATGGCTACACCTTC. Translation: CASSLLAGEHYGYTF.